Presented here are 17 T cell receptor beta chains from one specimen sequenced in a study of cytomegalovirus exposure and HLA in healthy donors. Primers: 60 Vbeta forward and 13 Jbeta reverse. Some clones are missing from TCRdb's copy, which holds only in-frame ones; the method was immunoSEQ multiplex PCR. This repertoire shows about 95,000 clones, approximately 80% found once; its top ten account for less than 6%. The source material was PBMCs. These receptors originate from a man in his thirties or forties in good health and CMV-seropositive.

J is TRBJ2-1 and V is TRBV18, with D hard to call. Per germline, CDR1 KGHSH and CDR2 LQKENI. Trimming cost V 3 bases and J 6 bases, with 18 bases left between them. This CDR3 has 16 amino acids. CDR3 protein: CASSPSASRRSNEQFF. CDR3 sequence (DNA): TGTGCCAGCTCACCCTCAGCGAGTAGAAGGAGCAATGAGCAGTTCTTC.

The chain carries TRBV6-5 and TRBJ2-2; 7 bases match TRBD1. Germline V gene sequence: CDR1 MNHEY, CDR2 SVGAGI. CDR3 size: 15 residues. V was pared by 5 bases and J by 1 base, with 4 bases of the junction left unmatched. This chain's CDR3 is CASSRRQGNTGELFF. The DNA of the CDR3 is TGTGCCAGCAGTAGGCGACAGGGGAACACCGGGGAGCTGTTTTTT.

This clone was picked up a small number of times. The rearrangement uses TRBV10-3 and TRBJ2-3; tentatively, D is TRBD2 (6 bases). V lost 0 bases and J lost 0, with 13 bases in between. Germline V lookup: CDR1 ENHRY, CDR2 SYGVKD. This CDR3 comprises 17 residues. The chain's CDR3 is CAISESRGGVSTDTQYF. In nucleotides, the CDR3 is TGTGCCATCAGTGAGTCGAGAGGCGGGGTAAGCACAGATACGCAGTATTTT.

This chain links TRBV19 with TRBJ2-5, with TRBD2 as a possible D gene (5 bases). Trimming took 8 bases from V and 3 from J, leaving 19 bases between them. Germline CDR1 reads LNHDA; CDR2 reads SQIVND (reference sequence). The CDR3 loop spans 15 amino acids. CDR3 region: CASSPRAEGKETQYF. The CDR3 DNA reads TGTGCCAGTTCCCCTCGGGCAGAGGGTAAAGAGACCCAGTACTTC.

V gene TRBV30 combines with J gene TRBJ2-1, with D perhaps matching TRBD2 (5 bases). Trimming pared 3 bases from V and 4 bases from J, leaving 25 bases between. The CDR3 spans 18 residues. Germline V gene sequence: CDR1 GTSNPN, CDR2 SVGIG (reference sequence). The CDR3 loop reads CAWRAIPRASRKYNEQFF. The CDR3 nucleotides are TGTGCCTGGAGAGCGATCCCTAGGGCTAGCAGAAAGTACAATGAGCAGTTCTTC.

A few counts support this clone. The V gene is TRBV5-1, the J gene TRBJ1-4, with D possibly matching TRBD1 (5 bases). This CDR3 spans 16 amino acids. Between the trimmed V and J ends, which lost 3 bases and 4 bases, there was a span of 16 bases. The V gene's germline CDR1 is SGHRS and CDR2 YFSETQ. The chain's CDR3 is CASSSGRRESNEKLFF. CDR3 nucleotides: TGCGCCAGCAGCTCGGGGCGGCGGGAAAGTAATGAAAAACTGTTTTTT.

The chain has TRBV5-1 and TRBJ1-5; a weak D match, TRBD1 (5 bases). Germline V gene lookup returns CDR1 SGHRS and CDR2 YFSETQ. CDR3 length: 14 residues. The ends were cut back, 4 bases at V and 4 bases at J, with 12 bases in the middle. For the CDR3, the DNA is TGCGCCAGCAGCCCCACAGGAGTTAATCAGCCCCAGCATTTT. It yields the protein CASSPTGVNQPQHF.

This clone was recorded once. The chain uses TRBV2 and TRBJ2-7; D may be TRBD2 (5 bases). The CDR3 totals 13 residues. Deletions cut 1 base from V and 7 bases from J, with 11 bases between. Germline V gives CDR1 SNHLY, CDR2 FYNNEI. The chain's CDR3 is CASSEEGVGEQYV. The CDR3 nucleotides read TGTGCCAGCAGTGAAGAGGGAGTCGGGGAGCAGTACGTC.

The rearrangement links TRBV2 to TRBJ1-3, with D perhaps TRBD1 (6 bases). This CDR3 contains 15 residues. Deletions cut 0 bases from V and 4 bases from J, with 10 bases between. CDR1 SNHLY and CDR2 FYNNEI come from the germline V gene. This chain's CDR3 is CASSEAWGLGNTIYF. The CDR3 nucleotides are TGTGCCAGCAGTGAAGCGTGGGGGCTAGGAAACACCATATATTTT.

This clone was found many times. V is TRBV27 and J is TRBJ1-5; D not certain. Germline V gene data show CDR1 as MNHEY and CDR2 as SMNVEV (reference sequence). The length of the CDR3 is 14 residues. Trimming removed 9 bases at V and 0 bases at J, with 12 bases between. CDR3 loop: CASNRRFSNQPQHF. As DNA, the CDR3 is TGTGCCAGTAACCGGAGATTTAGCAATCAGCCCCAGCATTTT.

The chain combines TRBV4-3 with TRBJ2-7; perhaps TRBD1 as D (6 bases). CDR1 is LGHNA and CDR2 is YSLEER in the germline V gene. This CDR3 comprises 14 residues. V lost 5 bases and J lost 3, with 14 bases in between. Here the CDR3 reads CASSLTGQIYEQYF. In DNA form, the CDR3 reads TGCGCCAGCAGCTTGACGGGACAAATCTACGAGCAGTACTTC.

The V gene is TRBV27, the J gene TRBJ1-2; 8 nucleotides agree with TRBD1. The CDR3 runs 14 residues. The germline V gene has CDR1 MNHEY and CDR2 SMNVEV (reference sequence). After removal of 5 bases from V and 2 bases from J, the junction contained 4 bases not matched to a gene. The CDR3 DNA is TGTGCCAGCAGTCGACAGGGGCCCAACTATGGCTACACCTTC. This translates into CASSRQGPNYGYTF.

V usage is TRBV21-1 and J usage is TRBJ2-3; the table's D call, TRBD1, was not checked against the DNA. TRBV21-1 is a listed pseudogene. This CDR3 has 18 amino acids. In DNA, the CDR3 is TGTGCCAGCAGCAGATGGGATCCAAACAGGGGTGGGGTAGATACGCAGTATTTT. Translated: CASSRWDPNRGGVDTQYF.

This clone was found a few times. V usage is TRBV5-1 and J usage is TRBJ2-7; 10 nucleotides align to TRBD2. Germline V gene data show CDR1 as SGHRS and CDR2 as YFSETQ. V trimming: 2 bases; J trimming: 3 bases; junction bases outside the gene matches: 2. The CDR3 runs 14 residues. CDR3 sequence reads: CASSLLAGNYEQYF. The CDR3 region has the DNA TGCGCCAGCAGCTTACTAGCGGGAAACTACGAGCAGTACTTC.

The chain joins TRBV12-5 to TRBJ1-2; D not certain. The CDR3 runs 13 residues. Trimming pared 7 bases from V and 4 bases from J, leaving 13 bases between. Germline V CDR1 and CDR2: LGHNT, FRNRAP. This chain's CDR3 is CASAPVAGYGYTF. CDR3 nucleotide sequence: TGTGCTAGTGCCCCGGTAGCCGGCTATGGCTACACCTTC.

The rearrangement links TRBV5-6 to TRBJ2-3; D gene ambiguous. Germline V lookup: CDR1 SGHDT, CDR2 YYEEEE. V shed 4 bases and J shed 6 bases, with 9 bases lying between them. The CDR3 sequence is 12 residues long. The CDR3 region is CASSDLRDTQYF. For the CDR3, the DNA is TGTGCCAGCAGCGACCTCAGGGATACGCAGTATTTT.

The CDR3 here is CASSTGGENIQYF. Here the CDR3 DNA reads TGTGCCAGCTCAACGGGCGGGGAAAACATTCAGTACTTC. V is TRBV18 and J is TRBJ2-4, with a tentative D call TRBD2 (6 bases). This CDR3 comprises 13 residues. V dropped 5 bases and J dropped 5 bases, with 10 bases sitting between them. Germline CDR1 reads KGHSH; CDR2 reads LQKENI.